This TCR beta chain was obtained from a study of Ad26.COV2.S vaccination and SARS-CoV-2 variants. Here immunoSEQ multiplex PCR was the method, and the copy in TCRdb shows in-frame clones only, minus some. Here the sample spans 440,000 or so clones, 92% being singletons. The treatment was: over 15 received Ad26.COV2.S at low or high dose, single or two shots; 5 received placebo; per-sample allocation not given. Samples came from day 63 after the first vaccine or placebo injection. The CDR3 consists of 17 residues. Germline V gene data show CDR1 as SGHNT and CDR2 as YENEEA. With V trimmed by 2 bases and J by 8 bases, 14 bases remained unmatched.

Sequences were derived from peripheral blood, sampled in a trial of Ad26.COV2.S vaccine versus placebo. This receptor was obtained from a person aged 18 to 65 who received the Ad26.COV2.S COVID-19 vaccine or a placebo. The V gene is TRBV11-3, the J gene TRBJ2-1, with 8 nucleotides matching TRBD1. The CDR3, as DNA: TGTGCCAGCAGCTTAAGTGGACAGGGCAGATATTCTGATGAGCAGTTCTTC. It translates to CASSLSGQGRYSDEQFF.